The rows below give T cell receptor beta chains drawn from one sample of a study of human T cells and chemical hapten exposure. TCRdb re-derived calls from the RACE reads in MiXCR, one entry per CDR3 protein. The sample consists of fewer than 90,000 distinct CDR3 sequences, 6.6% of them appearing once. The starting material was whole blood, obtained in connection with sensitization to the hapten diphenylcyclopropenone (DPC). All receptors derive from a woman in her twenties or thirties with alopecia areata. Some clones in this sample may be carry-over from other donors' samples. Each CDR3 is given with its conserved first and last residue. Fields, in order: V gene, clone size, D gene, J gene, CDR3 protein, CDR3 DNA. D genes are given only for firm matches. Expanded clones get a size class; other rows say once, few or many, or leave the size out.

TRBV7-7	many	TRBD1	TRBJ1-5	CASSTGDGQPQHF	TGTGCCAGCTCAACAGGGGATGGCCAGCCCCAGCATTTT
TRBV20-1	NA	TRBD1	TRBJ2-3	CSAPATGAVTDTQYF	TGCAGTGCCCCTGCGACAGGGGCCGTGACAGATACGCAGTATTTT
TRBV7-8	many	NA	TRBJ2-3	CASSSTRPPLRTDTQYF	TGTGCCAGCAGCTCGACACGACCCCCGTTAAGGACAGATACGCAGTATTTT
TRBV29-1	many	TRBD2	TRBJ2-1	CSGTLAGGYNEQFF	TGCAGCGGCACCCTAGCGGGGGGCTACAATGAGCAGTTCTTC
TRBV5-4	few	NA	TRBJ2-6	CASSLPGSGANVLTF	TGTGCCAGCAGTCTCCCAGGCTCTGGGGCCAACGTCCTGACTTTC
TRBV3-1	many	NA	TRBJ2-7	CASGWDGQRGNEQYF	TGTGCCAGCGGTTGGGACGGACAGCGGGGAAACGAGCAGTACTTC
TRBV29-1	few	NA	TRBJ1-1	CSGTVDREAFF	TGCAGCGGTACCGTGGACAGAGAAGCTTTCTTT
TRBV7-8	NA	TRBD2	TRBJ2-3	CASSLGVRLALDTQYF	TGTGCCAGCAGCTTAGGGGTACGACTAGCGTTAGATACGCAGTATTTT
TRBV6-6	NA	NA	TRBJ2-3	CASRDTARGNTDTQYF	TGTGCCAGCAGGGATACCGCGCGGGGCAACACAGATACGCAGTATTTT
TRBV20-1	many	NA	TRBJ1-4	CSAPSGTENEKLFF	TGCAGTGCGCCTTCCGGGACGGAGAATGAAAAACTGTTTTTT
TRBV6-5	many	TRBD1	TRBJ1-5	CASSRTGRDQPQHF	TGTGCCAGCAGCAGGACAGGAAGGGATCAGCCCCAGCATTTT
TRBV20-1	NA	NA	TRBJ1-5	CSARDSPNQPQHF	TGCAGTGCTAGAGATTCCCCCAATCAGCCCCAGCATTTT
TRBV7-9	many	TRBD2	TRBJ2-3	CASSPRTSAYTDTQYF	TGTGCCAGCAGCCCACGGACTAGCGCCTACACAGATACGCAGTATTTT
TRBV12-3/TRBV12-4	many	NA	TRBJ1-2	CASTPGAGRSYGYTF	TGTGCCAGCACCCCGGGTGCCGGCAGGAGCTATGGCTACACCTTC
TRBV20-1	many	NA	TRBJ2-3	CSASGQSTDTQYF	TGCAGTGCTAGTGGGCAGAGCACAGATACGCAGTATTTT
TRBV10-3	many	NA	TRBJ2-3	CAISPTGAADTQYF	TGTGCCATCAGTCCGACGGGGGCCGCAGATACGCAGTATTTT
TRBV6-6	many	NA	TRBJ1-1	CASSYDLRNRNTEAFF	TGTGCCAGCAGTTATGATCTCCGAAACCGGAACACTGAAGCTTTCTTT
TRBV11-2	NA	NA	TRBJ2-3	CASSIQSGDTQYF	TGTGCCAGCAGCATCCAATCTGGGGATACGCAGTATTTT
TRBV2	few	TRBD1	TRBJ1-1	CASSESRDQQGLITEAFF	TGTGCCAGCAGTGAAAGCCGGGACCAACAGGGGCTTATCACTGAAGCTTTCTTT
TRBV29-1	many	NA	TRBJ2-4	CSIKTGGVNIQYF	TGCAGCATAAAGACCGGGGGTGTAAACATTCAGTACTTC
TRBV5-6	NA	NA	TRBJ1-5	CASSFGRLSNQPQHF	TGTGCCAGCAGCTTCGGACGCCTTAGCAATCAGCCCCAGCATTTT
TRBV7-6	few	NA	TRBJ1-6	CASSLADSPLHF	TGTGCCAGCAGCTTAGCGGATTCACCCCTCCACTTT
TRBV21-1	many	NA	TRBJ2-1	CASGPGASYNEQFF	TGTGCCAGCGGTCCAGGGGCATCCTACAATGAGCAGTTCTTC
TRBV20-1	many	NA	TRBJ2-3	CSASSDSDTQYF	TGCAGTGCTAGTTCTGACTCAGATACGCAGTATTTT
TRBV14	few	NA	TRBJ2-7	CASSQVWAYDRRLQPYEQYF	TGTGCCAGCAGCCAAGTTTGGGCCTACGACAGGCGCCTTCAACCCTACGAGCAGTACTTC
TRBV18	NA	NA	TRBJ1-6	CASSEHKLSSYNSPLHF	TGTGCCAGCTCGGAACATAAACTGAGCTCCTATAATTCACCCCTCCACTTT
TRBV20-1	many	NA	TRBJ1-2	CSARDQTAGYTF	TGCAGTGCTAGAGATCAGACTGCAGGCTACACCTTC
TRBV7-2	NA	TRBD1	TRBJ2-7	CASSPHGQGPEQYF	TGTGCCAGCAGCCCCCACGGACAGGGTCCGGAGCAGTACTTC
TRBV5-1	many	NA	TRBJ1-1	CASSLGVGQNTEAFF	TGCGCCAGCAGCTTGGGAGTTGGCCAAAACACTGAAGCTTTCTTT
TRBV7-2	many	NA	TRBJ2-7	CASSGPGGALRF	TGTGCCAGCAGCGGGCCTGGTGGGGCACTCCGCTTC
TRBV4-2	few	TRBD2	TRBJ2-1	CASSQDWGLGSGGDNEQFF	TGTGCCAGCAGCCAAGATTGGGGGCTTGGCAGCGGGGGGGACAATGAGCAGTTCTTC